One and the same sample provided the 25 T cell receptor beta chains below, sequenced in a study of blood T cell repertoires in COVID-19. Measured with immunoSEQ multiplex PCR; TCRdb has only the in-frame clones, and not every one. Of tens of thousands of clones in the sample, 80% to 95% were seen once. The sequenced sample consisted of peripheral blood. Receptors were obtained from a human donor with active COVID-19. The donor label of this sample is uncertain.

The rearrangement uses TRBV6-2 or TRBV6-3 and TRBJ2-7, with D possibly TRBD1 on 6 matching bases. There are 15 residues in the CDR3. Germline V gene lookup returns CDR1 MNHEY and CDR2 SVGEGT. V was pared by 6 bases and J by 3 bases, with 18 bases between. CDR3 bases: TGTGCCAGCAGCACCACCTCCACAGGGTTCTACGAGCAGTACTTC. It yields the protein CASSTTSTGFYEQYF.

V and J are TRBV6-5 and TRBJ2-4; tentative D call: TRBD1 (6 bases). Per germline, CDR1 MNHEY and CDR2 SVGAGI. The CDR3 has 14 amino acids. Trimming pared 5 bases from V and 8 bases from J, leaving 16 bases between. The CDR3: CASSPGTGWHIQYF. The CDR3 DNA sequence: TGTGCCAGCAGTCCCGGAACAGGGTGGCACATTCAGTACTTC.

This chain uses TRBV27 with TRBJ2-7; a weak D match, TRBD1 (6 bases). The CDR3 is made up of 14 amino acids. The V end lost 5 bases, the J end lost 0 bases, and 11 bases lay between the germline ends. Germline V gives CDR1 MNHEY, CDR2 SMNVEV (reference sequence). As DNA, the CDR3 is TGTGCCAGCAGTATAAGGGGGAGCTCCTACGAGCAGTACTTC. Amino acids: CASSIRGSSYEQYF.

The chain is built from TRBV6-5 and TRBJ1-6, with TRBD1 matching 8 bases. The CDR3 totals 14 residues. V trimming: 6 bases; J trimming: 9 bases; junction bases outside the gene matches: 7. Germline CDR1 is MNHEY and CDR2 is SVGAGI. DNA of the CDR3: TGTGCCAGCAGCCGACAGGGGAGGATTTCACCCCTCCACTTT. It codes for CASSRQGRISPLHF.

CDR3 region: CASSALEGPGEKLFF. The CDR3 nucleotides are TGTGCCAGCAGCGCCCTGGAGGGTCCGGGTGAAAAACTGTTTTTT. The chain is built from TRBV7-9 and TRBJ1-4; D gene unclear. Trimming shortened V by 5 bases and J by 7 bases, and 17 bases separated the two germline ends. There are 15 residues in the CDR3. CDR1 and CDR2 (germline): SEHNR, FQNEAQ (reference sequence).

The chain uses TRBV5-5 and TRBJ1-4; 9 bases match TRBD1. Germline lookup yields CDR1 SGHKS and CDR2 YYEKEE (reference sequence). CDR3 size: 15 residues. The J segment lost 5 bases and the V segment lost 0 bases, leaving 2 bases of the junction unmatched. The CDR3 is CASSLVGQGNEKLFF. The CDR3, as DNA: TGTGCCAGCAGCTTGGTTGGACAGGGGAATGAAAAACTGTTTTTT.

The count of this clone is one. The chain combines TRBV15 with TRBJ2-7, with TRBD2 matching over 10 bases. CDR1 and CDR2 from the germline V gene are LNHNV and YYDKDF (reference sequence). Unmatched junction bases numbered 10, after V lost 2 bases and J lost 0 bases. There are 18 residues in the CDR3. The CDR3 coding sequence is TGTGCCACCAGCAGATTTTCACGGGGGACTAGCGACTCCTACGAGCAGTACTTC. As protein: CATSRFSRGTSDSYEQYF.

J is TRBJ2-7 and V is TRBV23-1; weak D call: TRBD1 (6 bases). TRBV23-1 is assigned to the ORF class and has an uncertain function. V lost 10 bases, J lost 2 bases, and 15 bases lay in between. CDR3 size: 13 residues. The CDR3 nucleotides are TGCGCCACCCCGACAGGTGATACCTACGAGCAGTACTTC. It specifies CATPTGDTYEQYF.

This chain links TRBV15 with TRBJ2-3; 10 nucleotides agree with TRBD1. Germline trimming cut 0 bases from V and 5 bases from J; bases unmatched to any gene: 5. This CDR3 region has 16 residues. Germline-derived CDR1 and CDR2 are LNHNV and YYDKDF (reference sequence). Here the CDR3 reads CATSRDPGQGKDTQYF. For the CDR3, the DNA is TGTGCCACCAGCAGAGACCCGGGACAGGGGAAAGATACGCAGTATTTT.

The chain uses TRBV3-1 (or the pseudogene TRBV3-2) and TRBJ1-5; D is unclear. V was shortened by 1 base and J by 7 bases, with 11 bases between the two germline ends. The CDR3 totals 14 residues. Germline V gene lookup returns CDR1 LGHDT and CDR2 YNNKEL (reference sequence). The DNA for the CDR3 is TGTGCCAGCAGCCAAGGGAACAGTATACAGCCCCAGCATTTT. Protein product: CASSQGNSIQPQHF.

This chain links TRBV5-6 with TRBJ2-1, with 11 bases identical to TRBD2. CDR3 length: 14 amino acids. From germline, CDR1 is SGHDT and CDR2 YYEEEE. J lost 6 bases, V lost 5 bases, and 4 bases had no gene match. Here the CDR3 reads CASSLAGGGNEQFF. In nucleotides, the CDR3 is TGTGCCAGCAGTCTAGCGGGAGGCGGCAATGAGCAGTTCTTC. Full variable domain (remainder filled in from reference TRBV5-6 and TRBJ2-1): DAGVTQSPTHLIKTRGQQVTLRCSPKSGHDTVSWYQQALGQGPQFIFQYYEEEERQRGNFPDRFSGHQFPNYSSELNVNALLLGDSALYLCASSLAGGGNEQFFGPGTRLTVL.

The CDR3 DNA follows: TGTGCCAGCAGTTCCCCGACAGGGGTACAGCCCCAGCATTTT. Translating gives CASSSPTGVQPQHF. The chain recombines TRBV28 with TRBJ1-5; 8 bases align to TRBD1. Germline lookup yields CDR1 MDHEN and CDR2 SYDVKM. V was clipped by 4 bases and J by 7 bases; unmatched bases: 6. The CDR3 sequence is 14 residues long.

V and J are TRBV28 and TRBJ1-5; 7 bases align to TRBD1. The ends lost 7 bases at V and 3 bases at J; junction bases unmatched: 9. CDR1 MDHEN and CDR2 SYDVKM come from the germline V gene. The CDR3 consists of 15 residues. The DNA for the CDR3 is TGTGCCAGCACCGCGGACAGGAGAGACAATCAGCCCCAGCATTTT. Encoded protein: CASTADRRDNQPQHF.

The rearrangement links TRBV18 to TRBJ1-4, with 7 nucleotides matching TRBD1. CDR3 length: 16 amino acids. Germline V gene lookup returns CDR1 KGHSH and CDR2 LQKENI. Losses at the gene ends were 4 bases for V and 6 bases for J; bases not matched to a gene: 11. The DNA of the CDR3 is TGTGCCAGCTCACAGCTCGCGGGGACAGCCGATGAAAAACTGTTTTTT. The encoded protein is CASSQLAGTADEKLFF. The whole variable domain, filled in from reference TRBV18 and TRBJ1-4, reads NAGVMQNPRHLVRRRGQEARLRCSPMKGHSHVYWYRQLPEEGLKFMVYLQKENIIDESGMPKERFSAEFPKEGPSILRIQQVVRGDSAAYFCASSQLAGTADEKLFFGSGTQLSVL.

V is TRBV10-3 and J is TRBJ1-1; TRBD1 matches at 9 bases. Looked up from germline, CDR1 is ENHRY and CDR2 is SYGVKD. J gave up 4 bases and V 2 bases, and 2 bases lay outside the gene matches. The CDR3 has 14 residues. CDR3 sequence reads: CAISERGQGTEAFF. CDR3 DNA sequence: TGTGCCATCAGTGAGAGGGGACAGGGCACTGAAGCTTTCTTT.

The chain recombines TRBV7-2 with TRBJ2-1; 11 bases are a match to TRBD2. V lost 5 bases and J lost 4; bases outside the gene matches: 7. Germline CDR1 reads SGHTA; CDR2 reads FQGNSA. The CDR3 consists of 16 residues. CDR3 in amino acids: CASSILTSGTYNEQFF. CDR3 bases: TGTGCCAGCAGCATCTTGACTAGCGGGACATACAATGAGCAGTTCTTC.

The CDR3 nucleotides are TGTGCCAGCAGCGGACAGTGGGAGCAGTACTTC. It specifies CASSGQWEQYF. The chain couples TRBV5-6 to TRBJ2-7, with TRBD1 as a possible D gene (6 bases). This CDR3 has 11 residues. Germline V gene lookup returns CDR1 SGHDT and CDR2 YYEEEE. V lost 4 bases, J lost 7 bases, and 9 bases lay in between.

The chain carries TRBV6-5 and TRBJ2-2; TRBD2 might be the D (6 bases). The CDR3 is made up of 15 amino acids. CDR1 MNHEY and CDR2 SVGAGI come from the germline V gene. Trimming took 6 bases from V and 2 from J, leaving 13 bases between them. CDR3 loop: CASRTTGLNTGELFF. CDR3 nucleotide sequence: TGTGCCAGCAGGACTACGGGACTTAACACCGGGGAGCTGTTTTTT.

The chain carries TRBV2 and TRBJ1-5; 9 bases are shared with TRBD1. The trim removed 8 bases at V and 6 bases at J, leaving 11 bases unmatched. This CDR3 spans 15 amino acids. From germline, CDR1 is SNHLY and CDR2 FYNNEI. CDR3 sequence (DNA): TGTGCCAGCTCCGGGACAGGGTTGAGAGGTCAGCCCCAGCATTTT. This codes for CASSGTGLRGQPQHF.

The CDR3 protein is CASSLAQGALLGEQYF. Here the CDR3 DNA reads TGTGCCAGCAGCTTAGCCCAGGGGGCCCTACTGGGGGAGCAGTACTTC. This chain connects TRBV7-2 to TRBJ2-7; 8 positions match TRBD1. This CDR3 comprises 16 residues. Germline CDR1 SGHTA, CDR2 FQGNSA. V shed 0 bases and J 7 bases; nucleotides not matched to a gene: 11.

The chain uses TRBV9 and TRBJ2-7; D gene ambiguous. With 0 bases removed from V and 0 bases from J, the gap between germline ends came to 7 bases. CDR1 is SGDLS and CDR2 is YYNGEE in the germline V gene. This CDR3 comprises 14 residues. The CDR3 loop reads CASSVGSSSYEQYF. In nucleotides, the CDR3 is TGTGCCAGCAGCGTAGGGAGCTCCTCCTACGAGCAGTACTTC.

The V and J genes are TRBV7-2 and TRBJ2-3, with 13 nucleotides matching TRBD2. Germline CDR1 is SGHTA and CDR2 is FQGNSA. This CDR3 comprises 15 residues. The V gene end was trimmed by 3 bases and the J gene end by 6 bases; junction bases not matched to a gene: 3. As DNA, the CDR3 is TGTGCCAGCAGCTTCGGACTAGCGGGGGTGGATACGCAGTATTTT. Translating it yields CASSFGLAGVDTQYF.

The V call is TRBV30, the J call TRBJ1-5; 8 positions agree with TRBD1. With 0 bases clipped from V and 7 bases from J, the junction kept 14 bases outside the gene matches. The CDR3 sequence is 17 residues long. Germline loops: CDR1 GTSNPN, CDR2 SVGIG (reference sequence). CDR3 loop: CAWSVGVTGEGRQPQHF. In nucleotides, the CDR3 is TGTGCCTGGAGTGTTGGGGTGACAGGGGAAGGGAGACAGCCCCAGCATTTT.

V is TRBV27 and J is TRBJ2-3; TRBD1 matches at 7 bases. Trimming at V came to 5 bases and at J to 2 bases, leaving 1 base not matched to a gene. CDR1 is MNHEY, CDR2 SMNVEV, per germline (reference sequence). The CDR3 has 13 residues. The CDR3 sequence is CASSTGVTDTQYF. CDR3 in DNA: TGTGCCAGCAGTACAGGGGTCACAGATACGCAGTATTTT.

The CDR3 spells CASTRTSGSQGQYF. CDR3 nucleotide sequence: TGTGCCAGCACCCGGACTAGCGGGAGTCAGGGGCAGTACTTC. V is TRBV6-6 and J is TRBJ2-7; TRBD2 matches 13 bases. Germline assignment: CDR1 MNHNY and CDR2 SVGAGI (reference sequence). The CDR3 has 14 residues. The V and J ends lost 7 bases and 9 bases, in that order; junction bases with no gene match: 9.